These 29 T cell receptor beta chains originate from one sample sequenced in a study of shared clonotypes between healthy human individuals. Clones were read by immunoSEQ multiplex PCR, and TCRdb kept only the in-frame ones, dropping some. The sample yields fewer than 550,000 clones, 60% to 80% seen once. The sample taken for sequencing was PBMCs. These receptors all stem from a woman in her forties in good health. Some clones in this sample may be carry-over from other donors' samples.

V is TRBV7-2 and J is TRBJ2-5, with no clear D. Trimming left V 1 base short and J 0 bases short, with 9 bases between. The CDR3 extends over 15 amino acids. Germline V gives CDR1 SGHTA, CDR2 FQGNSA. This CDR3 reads CASSLGGWNQETQYF. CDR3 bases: TGTGCCAGCAGCTTAGGGGGTTGGAACCAAGAGACCCAGTACTTC.

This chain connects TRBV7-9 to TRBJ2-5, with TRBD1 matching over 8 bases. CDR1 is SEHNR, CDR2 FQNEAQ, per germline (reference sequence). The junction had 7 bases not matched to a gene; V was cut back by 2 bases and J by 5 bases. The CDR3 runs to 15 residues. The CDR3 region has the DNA TGTGCCAGCAGCTTACGTCAGGGGGCTGGTGAGACCCAGTACTTC. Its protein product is CASSLRQGAGETQYF.

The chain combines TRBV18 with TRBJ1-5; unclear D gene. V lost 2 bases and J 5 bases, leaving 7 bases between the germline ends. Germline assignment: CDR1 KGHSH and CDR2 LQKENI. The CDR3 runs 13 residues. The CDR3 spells CASSPNSDQPQHF. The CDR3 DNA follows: TGTGCCAGCTCACCAAATAGTGATCAGCCCCAGCATTTT.

The CDR3: CASSLDYPGTDFLAGRTDTQYF. The CDR3 DNA reads TGCGCCAGCAGCTTGGACTACCCCGGGACAGATTTTCTAGCGGGACGCACAGATACGCAGTATTTT. The chain uses TRBV5-1 and TRBJ2-3, with 9 bases lining up with TRBD2. Trimming cost V 0 bases and J 1 base; bases outside gene matches: 21. Germline CDR1 is SGHRS and CDR2 is YFSETQ. The CDR3 loop spans 22 amino acids.

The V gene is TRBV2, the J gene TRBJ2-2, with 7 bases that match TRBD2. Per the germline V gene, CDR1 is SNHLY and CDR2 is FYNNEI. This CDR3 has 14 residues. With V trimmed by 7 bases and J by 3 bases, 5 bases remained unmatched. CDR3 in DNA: TGTGCCAGCAACGGGCGGGGGTACACCGGGGAGCTGTTTTTT. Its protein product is CASNGRGYTGELFF.

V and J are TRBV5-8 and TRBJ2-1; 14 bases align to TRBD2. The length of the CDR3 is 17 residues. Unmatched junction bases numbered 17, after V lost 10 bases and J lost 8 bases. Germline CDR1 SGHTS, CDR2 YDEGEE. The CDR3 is CAASGGPGTSGSHEQFF. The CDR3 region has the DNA TGTGCCGCCAGCGGGGGGCCCGGGACTAGCGGGAGTCATGAGCAGTTCTTC. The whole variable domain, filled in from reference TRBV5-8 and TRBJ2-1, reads EAGVTQSPTHLIKTRGQQATLRCSPISGHTSVYWYQQALGLGLQFLLWYDEGEERNRGNFPPRFSGRQFPNYSSELNVNALELEDSALYLCAASGGPGTSGSHEQFFGPGTRLTVL.

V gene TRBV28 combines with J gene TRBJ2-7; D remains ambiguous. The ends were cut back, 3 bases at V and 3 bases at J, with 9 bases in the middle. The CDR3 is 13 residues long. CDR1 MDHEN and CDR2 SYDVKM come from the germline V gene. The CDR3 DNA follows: TGTGCCAGCAGTTTGGTTAGACTCTACGAGCAGTACTTC. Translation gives CASSLVRLYEQYF.

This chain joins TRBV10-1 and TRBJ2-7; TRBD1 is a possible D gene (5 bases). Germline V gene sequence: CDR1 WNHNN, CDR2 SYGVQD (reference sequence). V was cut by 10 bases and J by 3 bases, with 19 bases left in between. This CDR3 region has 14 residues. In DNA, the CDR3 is TGCGCCAATTCTCTCCGGTACAGGTACTACGAGCAGTACTTC. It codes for CANSLRYRYYEQYF.

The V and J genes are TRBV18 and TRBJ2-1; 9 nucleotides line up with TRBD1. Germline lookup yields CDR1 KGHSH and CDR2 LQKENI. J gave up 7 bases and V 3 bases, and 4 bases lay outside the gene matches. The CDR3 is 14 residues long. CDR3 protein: CASSPWTGDNEQFF. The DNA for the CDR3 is TGTGCCAGCTCACCCTGGACAGGGGATAATGAGCAGTTCTTC.

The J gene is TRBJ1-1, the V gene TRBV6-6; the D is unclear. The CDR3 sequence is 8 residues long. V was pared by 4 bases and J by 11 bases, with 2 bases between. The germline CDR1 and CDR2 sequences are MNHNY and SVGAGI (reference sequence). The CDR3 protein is CASSWAFF. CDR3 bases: TGTGCCAGCAGTTGGGCTTTCTTT.

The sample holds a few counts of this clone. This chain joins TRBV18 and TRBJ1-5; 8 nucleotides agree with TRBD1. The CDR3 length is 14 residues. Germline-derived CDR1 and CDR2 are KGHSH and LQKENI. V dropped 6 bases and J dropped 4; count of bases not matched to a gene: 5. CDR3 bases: TGTGCCAGCTCCGGACAGGGAGGAAATCAGCCCCAGCATTTT. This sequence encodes CASSGQGGNQPQHF.

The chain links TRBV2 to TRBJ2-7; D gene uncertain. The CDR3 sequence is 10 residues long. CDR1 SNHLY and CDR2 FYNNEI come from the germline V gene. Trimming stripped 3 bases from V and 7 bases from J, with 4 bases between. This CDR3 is CASSEWEQYF. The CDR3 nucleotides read TGTGCCAGCAGTGAGTGGGAGCAGTACTTC. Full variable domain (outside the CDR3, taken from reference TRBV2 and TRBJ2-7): EPEVTQTPSHQVTQMGQEVILRCVPISNHLYFYWYRQILGQKVEFLVSFYNNEISEKSEIFDDQFSVERPDGSNFTLKIRSTKLEDSAMYFCASSEWEQYFGPGTRLTVT.

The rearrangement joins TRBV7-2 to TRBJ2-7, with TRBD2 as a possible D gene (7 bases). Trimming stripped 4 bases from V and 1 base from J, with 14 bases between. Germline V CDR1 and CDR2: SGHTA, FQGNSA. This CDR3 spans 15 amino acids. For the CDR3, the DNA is TGTGCCAGCAGCTCCGTAGGGAGGGGGTCCTACGAGCAGTACTTC. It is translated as CASSSVGRGSYEQYF.

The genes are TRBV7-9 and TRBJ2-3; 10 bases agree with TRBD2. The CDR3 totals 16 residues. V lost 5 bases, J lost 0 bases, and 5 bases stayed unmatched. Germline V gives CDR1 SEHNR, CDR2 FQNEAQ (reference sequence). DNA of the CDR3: TGTGCCAGCAGCCCCCCTAGCGGGGGAAGCACAGATACGCAGTATTTT. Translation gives CASSPPSGGSTDTQYF.

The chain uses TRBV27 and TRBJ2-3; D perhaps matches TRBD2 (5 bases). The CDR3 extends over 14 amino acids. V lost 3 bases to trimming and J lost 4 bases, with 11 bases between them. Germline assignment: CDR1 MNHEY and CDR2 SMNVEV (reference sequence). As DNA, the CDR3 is TGTGCCAGCAGTTTCGGTGGCGGGCCAGATACGCAGTATTTT. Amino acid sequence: CASSFGGGPDTQYF.

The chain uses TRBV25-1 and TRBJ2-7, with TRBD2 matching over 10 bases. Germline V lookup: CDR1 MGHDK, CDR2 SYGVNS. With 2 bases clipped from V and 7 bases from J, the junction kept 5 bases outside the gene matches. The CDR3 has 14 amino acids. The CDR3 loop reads CASSEPSGRREQYF. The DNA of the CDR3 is TGTGCCAGCAGTGAACCTAGCGGGAGACGGGAGCAGTACTTC.

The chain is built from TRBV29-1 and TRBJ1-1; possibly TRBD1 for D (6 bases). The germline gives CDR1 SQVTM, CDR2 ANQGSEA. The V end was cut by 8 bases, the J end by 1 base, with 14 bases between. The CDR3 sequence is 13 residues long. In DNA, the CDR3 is TGCAGCACGCGACAGGCACAGAACACTGAAGCTTTCTTT. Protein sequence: CSTRQAQNTEAFF. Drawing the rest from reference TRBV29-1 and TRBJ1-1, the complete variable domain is SAVISQKPSRDICQRGTSLTIQCQVDSQVTMMFWYRQQPGQSLTLIATANQGSEATYESGFVIDKFPISRPNLTFSTLTVSNMSPEDSSIYLCSTRQAQNTEAFFGQGTRLTVV.

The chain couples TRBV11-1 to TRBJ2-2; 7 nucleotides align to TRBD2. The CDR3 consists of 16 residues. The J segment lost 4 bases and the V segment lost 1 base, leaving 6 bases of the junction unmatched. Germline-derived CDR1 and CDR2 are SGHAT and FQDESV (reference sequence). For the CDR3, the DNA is TGTGCCAGCAGCTTAGAGGCGGGAGTGCCCACCGGGGAGCTGTTTTTT. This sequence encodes CASSLEAGVPTGELFF.

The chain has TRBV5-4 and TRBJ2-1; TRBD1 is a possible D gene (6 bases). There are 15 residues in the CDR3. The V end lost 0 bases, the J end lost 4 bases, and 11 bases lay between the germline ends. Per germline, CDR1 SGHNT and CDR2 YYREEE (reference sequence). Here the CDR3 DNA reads TGTGCCAGCAGCTTGGGGGACCAGGGGTACAATGAGCAGTTCTTC. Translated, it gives CASSLGDQGYNEQFF.

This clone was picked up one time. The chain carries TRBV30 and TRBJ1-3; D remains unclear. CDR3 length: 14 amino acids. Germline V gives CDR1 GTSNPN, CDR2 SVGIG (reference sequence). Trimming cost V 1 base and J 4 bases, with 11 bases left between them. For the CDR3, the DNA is TGTGCCTGGAGTGCGGGTTTGTTCGGAAACACCATATATTTT. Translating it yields CAWSAGLFGNTIYF.

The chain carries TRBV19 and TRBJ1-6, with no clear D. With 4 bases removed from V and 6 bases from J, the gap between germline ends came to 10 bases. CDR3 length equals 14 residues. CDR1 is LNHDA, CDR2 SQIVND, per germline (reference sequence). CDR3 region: CASSRSTGNSPLHF. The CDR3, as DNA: TGTGCCAGTAGTAGGTCCACTGGTAATTCACCCCTCCACTTT.

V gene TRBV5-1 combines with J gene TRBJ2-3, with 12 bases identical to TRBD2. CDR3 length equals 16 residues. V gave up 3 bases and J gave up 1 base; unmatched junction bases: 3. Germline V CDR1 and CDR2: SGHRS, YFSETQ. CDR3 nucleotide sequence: TGCGCCAGCAGCTGGGGACTAGCGGGTGGCACAGATACGCAGTATTTT. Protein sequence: CASSWGLAGGTDTQYF.

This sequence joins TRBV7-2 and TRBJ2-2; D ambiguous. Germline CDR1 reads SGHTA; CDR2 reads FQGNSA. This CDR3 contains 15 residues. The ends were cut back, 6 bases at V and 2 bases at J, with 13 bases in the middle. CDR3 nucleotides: TGTGCCAGCAGGGAAAAAGAAGTCAACACCGGGGAGCTGTTTTTT. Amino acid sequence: CASREKEVNTGELFF.

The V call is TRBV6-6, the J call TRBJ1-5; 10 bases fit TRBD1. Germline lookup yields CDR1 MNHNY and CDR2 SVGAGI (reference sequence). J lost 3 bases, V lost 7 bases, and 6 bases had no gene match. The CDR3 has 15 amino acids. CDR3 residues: CASTTDRGHNQPQHF. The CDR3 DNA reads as TGTGCCAGCACTACCGACAGGGGGCACAATCAGCCCCAGCATTTT.

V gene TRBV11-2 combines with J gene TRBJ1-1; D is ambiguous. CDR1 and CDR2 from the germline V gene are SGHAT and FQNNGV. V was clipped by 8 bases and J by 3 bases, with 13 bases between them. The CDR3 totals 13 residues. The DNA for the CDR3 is TGTGCCAGCGGACCCGTTTGGGACACTGAAGCTTTCTTT. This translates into CASGPVWDTEAFF.

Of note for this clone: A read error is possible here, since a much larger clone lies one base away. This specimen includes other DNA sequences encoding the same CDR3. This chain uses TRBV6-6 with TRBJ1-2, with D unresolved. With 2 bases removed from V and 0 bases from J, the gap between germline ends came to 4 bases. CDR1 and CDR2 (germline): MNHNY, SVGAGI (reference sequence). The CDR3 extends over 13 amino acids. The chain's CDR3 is CASSYGANYGYTF. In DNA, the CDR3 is TGTGCCAGCAGTTACGGGGCTAACTATGGCTACACCTTC.

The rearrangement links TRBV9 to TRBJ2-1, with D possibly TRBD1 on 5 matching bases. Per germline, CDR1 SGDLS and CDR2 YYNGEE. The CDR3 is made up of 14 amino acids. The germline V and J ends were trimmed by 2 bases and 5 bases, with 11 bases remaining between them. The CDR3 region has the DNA TGTGCCAGCAGCGTTAGGGGTGAGAACAATGAGCAGTTCTTC. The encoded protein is CASSVRGENNEQFF.

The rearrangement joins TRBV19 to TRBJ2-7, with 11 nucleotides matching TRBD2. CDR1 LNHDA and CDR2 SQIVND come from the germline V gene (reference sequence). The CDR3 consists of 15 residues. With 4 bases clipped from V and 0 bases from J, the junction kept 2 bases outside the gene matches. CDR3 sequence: CASSTTSGGSYEQYF. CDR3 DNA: TGTGCCAGTAGTACTACTAGCGGGGGCTCCTACGAGCAGTACTTC.

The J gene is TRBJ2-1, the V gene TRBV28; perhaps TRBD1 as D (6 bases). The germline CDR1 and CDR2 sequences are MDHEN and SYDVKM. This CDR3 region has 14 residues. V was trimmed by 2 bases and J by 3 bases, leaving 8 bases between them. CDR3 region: CASSLLDSYNEQFF. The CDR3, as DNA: TGTGCCAGCAGTTTACTGGACAGCTACAATGAGCAGTTCTTC.